This T cell receptor (beta chain) was sequenced for a study of Ad26.COV2.S vaccination and SARS-CoV-2 variants. Background on the study: The donor belonged to the COV1001 Ad26.COV2.S trial arm. By the intramuscular route, Ad26.COV2.S was given once, or twice 56 days apart.

Measured with immunoSEQ multiplex PCR; TCRdb has only the in-frame clones, and not every one. The data show fewer than 500,000 clones, roughly 91% seen once. Germline V gene lookup returns CDR1 SGHTA and CDR2 FQGNSA. V lost 4 bases, J lost 2 bases, and 12 bases lay in between. The CDR3 is made up of 15 amino acids. The treatment here: 19 received Ad26.COV2.S at low or high dose, single or two shots; about 5 received placebo; per-sample allocation not given. Material that was analyzed had been drawn on day 63 after the first vaccine or placebo injection. The rearrangement links TRBV7-2 to TRBJ2-4; no reliable D call. This clonotype was sampled from a person aged 18-65 years who received the Ad26.COV2.S COVID-19 vaccine or a placebo. The sample was peripheral blood, taken in a trial of Ad26.COV2.S vaccine versus placebo. The DNA of the CDR3 is TGTGCCAGCAGCTCATACGTTGCGACCAAAAACATTCAGTACTTC. This gives the protein CASSSYVATKNIQYF.